This is a list of T cell receptor beta chains from one sample in a study of T cell changes during pregnancy in multiple sclerosis. Data came from immunoSEQ multiplex PCR; TCRdb stores just in-frame clones and leaves some out. The sample lists roughly 61,000 clones, 85% to 90% seen once, with roughly 0.9% in the top ten. The sample here was peripheral blood, taken in the first trimester of pregnancy. These receptors were obtained from a female donor in good health, enrolled as a control in a pregnancy study. The CDR3 runs from the conserved cysteine through the conserved F or W. The D gene is left open where the match is weak. Expanded clones get a size class; other rows say once, few or many, or leave the size out.

clone_size: .
j_call: TRBJ1-1
d_call: .
v_call: TRBV4-2
cdr3_aa: CASSQDRVQNTEAFF
cdr3_nt: TGTGCCAGCAGCCAAGATCGGGTACAGAACACTGAAGCTTTCTTT

clone_size: .
j_call: TRBJ2-1
d_call: TRBD2
v_call: TRBV4-2
cdr3_aa: CASSPPTSGGPYNEQFF
cdr3_nt: TGTGCCAGCAGCCCACCCACTAGCGGGGGGCCGTACAATGAGCAGTTCTTC

clone_size: .
j_call: TRBJ2-7
d_call: .
v_call: TRBV5-1
cdr3_aa: CASSLDSPYEQYF
cdr3_nt: TGCGCCAGCAGCTTGGATAGTCCCTACGAGCAGTACTTC

clone_size: .
j_call: TRBJ2-7
d_call: .
v_call: TRBV5-4
cdr3_aa: CASSSAGTQAGQYF
cdr3_nt: TGTGCCAGCAGTTCGGCAGGGACCCAAGCGGGGCAGTACTTC

clone_size: once
j_call: TRBJ2-5
d_call: .
v_call: TRBV9
cdr3_aa: CASSVMGGGPQETQYF
cdr3_nt: TGTGCCAGCAGCGTTATGGGGGGGGGCCCCCAAGAGACCCAGTACTTC

clone_size: .
j_call: TRBJ2-6
d_call: .
v_call: TRBV10-3
cdr3_aa: CAIARQEGSSGANVLTF
cdr3_nt: TGTGCCATCGCCCGTCAGGAAGGAAGCTCTGGGGCCAACGTCCTGACTTTC

clone_size: .
j_call: TRBJ1-5
d_call: .
v_call: TRBV21-1
cdr3_aa: CASSTRGQGGQPQHF
cdr3_nt: TGTGCCAGCAGCACCAGGGGGCAGGGGGGTCAGCCCCAGCATTTT

clone_size: .
j_call: TRBJ2-1
d_call: .
v_call: TRBV5-1
cdr3_aa: CASSRDTTISNEQFF
cdr3_nt: TGCGCCAGCAGCCGGGACACAACCATATCCAATGAGCAGTTCTTC

clone_size: .
j_call: TRBJ1-4
d_call: TRBD1
v_call: TRBV5-1
cdr3_aa: CASSAGQGGWVEKLFF
cdr3_nt: TGCGCCAGCAGCGCCGGACAGGGGGGGTGGGTTGAAAAACTGTTTTTT

clone_size: few
j_call: TRBJ1-1
d_call: .
v_call: TRBV28
cdr3_aa: CASSFGGVNTEAFF
cdr3_nt: TGTGCCAGCAGTTTTGGAGGTGTTAACACTGAAGCTTTCTTT

clone_size: .
j_call: TRBJ2-3
d_call: .
v_call: TRBV30
cdr3_aa: CAWNKGTNPDTQYF
cdr3_nt: TGTGCCTGGAATAAGGGGACAAACCCAGATACGCAGTATTTT

clone_size: .
j_call: TRBJ2-2
d_call: .
v_call: TRBV6-5
cdr3_aa: CASSSRAETNTGELFF
cdr3_nt: TGTGCCAGCAGTTCCAGGGCTGAGACGAACACCGGGGAGCTGTTTTTT

clone_size: .
j_call: TRBJ2-3
d_call: TRBD2
v_call: TRBV4-2
cdr3_aa: CASSQFIGLAGDPSTDTQYF
cdr3_nt: TGTGCCAGCAGCCAATTCATTGGACTAGCGGGTGATCCTAGCACAGATACGCAGTATTTT

clone_size: few
j_call: TRBJ1-2
d_call: .
v_call: TRBV19
cdr3_aa: CASSIAGDRYGYTF
cdr3_nt: TGTGCCAGTAGTATAGCAGGGGATCGGTATGGCTACACCTTC

clone_size: .
j_call: TRBJ1-1
d_call: .
v_call: TRBV5-4
cdr3_aa: CASSYLQGSGTEAFF
cdr3_nt: TGTGCCAGCAGCTACCTACAGGGAAGTGGTACTGAAGCTTTCTTT

clone_size: .
j_call: TRBJ2-7
d_call: .
v_call: TRBV21-1
cdr3_aa: CASSLPGEGVIYEQYF
cdr3_nt: TGTGCCAGCAGCCTACCGGGGGAGGGGGTTATCTACGAGCAGTACTTC

clone_size: .
j_call: TRBJ2-1
d_call: .
v_call: TRBV7-9
cdr3_aa: CASSPRGGSSYNEQFF
cdr3_nt: TGTGCCAGCAGCCCGCGAGGGGGAAGCTCCTACAATGAGCAGTTCTTC

clone_size: .
j_call: TRBJ1-1
d_call: .
v_call: TRBV5-6
cdr3_aa: CASSLARTEAFF
cdr3_nt: TGTGCCAGCAGCTTGGCCAGGACTGAAGCTTTCTTT

clone_size: .
j_call: TRBJ1-5
d_call: TRBD1
v_call: TRBV6-1
cdr3_aa: CASRDRVDQPQHF
cdr3_nt: TGTGCCAGCCGGGACAGGGTGGATCAGCCCCAGCATTTT

clone_size: .
j_call: TRBJ2-3
d_call: TRBD1
v_call: TRBV5-1
cdr3_aa: CATRRGQGVADTQYF
cdr3_nt: TGCGCCACGCGACGAGGACAGGGGGTTGCAGATACGCAGTATTTT

clone_size: .
j_call: TRBJ1-1
d_call: TRBD1
v_call: TRBV5-6
cdr3_aa: CASSPGTGANTEAFF
cdr3_nt: TGTGCCAGCAGTCCCGGGACAGGGGCGAACACTGAAGCTTTCTTT

clone_size: .
j_call: TRBJ2-5
d_call: .
v_call: TRBV10-3
cdr3_aa: CAISESGTPIEETQYF
cdr3_nt: TGTGCCATCAGTGAGTCGGGGACACCGATAGAAGAGACCCAGTACTTC

clone_size: .
j_call: TRBJ1-1
d_call: .
v_call: TRBV12-5
cdr3_aa: CASGQASNTEAFF
cdr3_nt: TGTGCTAGTGGACAGGCCTCGAACACTGAAGCTTTCTTT

clone_size: .
j_call: TRBJ1-2
d_call: .
v_call: TRBV6-5
cdr3_aa: CASRTETLGGYTF
cdr3_nt: TGTGCCAGCAGAACAGAGACCCTGGGCGGCTACACCTTC

clone_size: .
j_call: TRBJ1-1
d_call: .
v_call: TRBV27
cdr3_aa: CASGGARGTEAFF
cdr3_nt: TGTGCCAGCGGCGGGGCGCGGGGCACTGAAGCTTTCTTT

clone_size: .
j_call: TRBJ1-2
d_call: .
v_call: TRBV4-2
cdr3_aa: CASSQVVQGRGGYTF
cdr3_nt: TGTGCCAGCAGCCAAGTAGTTCAGGGGCGCGGTGGCTACACCTTC

clone_size: .
j_call: TRBJ2-1
d_call: .
v_call: TRBV7-3
cdr3_aa: CASSLSWGGLNEQFF
cdr3_nt: TGTGCCAGCAGCTTATCGTGGGGGGGCCTGAATGAGCAGTTCTTC

clone_size: .
j_call: TRBJ1-1
d_call: .
v_call: TRBV6-5
cdr3_aa: CASSSRTPTEAFF
cdr3_nt: TGTGCCAGCAGTTCCAGGACACCCACTGAAGCTTTCTTT

clone_size: .
j_call: TRBJ1-1
d_call: .
v_call: TRBV9
cdr3_aa: CASSPTGLAEAFF
cdr3_nt: TGTGCCAGCAGCCCAACAGGGCTCGCTGAAGCTTTCTTT

clone_size: .
j_call: TRBJ1-6
d_call: .
v_call: TRBV27
cdr3_aa: CASGDSRNSPLHF
cdr3_nt: TGTGCCAGCGGTGACAGCCGGAATTCACCCCTCCACTTT

clone_size: .
j_call: TRBJ2-3
d_call: TRBD1
v_call: TRBV30
cdr3_aa: CASNRGLPIDTQYF
cdr3_nt: TGTGCCTCCAATAGGGGGCTCCCCATAGATACGCAGTATTTT

clone_size: .
j_call: TRBJ1-1
d_call: TRBD1
v_call: TRBV30
cdr3_aa: CAWSVLRTGGLTEAFF
cdr3_nt: TGTGCCTGGAGTGTACTCAGGACAGGGGGTCTCACTGAAGCTTTCTTT

clone_size: once
j_call: TRBJ1-3
d_call: TRBD1
v_call: TRBV10-3
cdr3_aa: CAISESQLGGQPRPGNTIYF
cdr3_nt: TGTGCCATCAGTGAATCCCAACTCGGGGGACAGCCAAGACCTGGAAACACCATATATTTT

clone_size: .
j_call: TRBJ1-2
d_call: TRBD1
v_call: TRBV7-9
cdr3_aa: CASSSRQGQGGYTF
cdr3_nt: TGTGCCAGCAGCTCTCGACAGGGGCAGGGTGGCTACACCTTC

clone_size: once
j_call: TRBJ1-2
d_call: TRBD1
v_call: TRBV7-3
cdr3_aa: CASSLTGVDRGRGYTF
cdr3_nt: TGTGCCAGCAGCTTAACGGGGGTAGACAGGGGGCGCGGCTACACCTTC

clone_size: .
j_call: TRBJ2-1
d_call: .
v_call: TRBV9
cdr3_aa: CASSVSDIFRGEQFF
cdr3_nt: TGTGCCAGCAGCGTATCGGACATTTTCCGAGGTGAGCAGTTCTTC

clone_size: .
j_call: TRBJ2-1
d_call: .
v_call: TRBV6-6
cdr3_aa: CATQEASGDHEQFF
cdr3_nt: TGTGCCACCCAGGAGGCCTCGGGGGACCATGAGCAGTTCTTC

clone_size: many
j_call: TRBJ1-2
d_call: TRBD1
v_call: TRBV7-2
cdr3_aa: CASSSSDRERYGYTF
cdr3_nt: TGTGCCAGCAGCTCTAGTGACAGGGAGCGTTATGGCTACACCTTC

clone_size: .
j_call: TRBJ1-1
d_call: TRBD1
v_call: TRBV30
cdr3_aa: CAWARDRGTLRLTLNTEAFF
cdr3_nt: TGTGCCTGGGCCCGGGACAGGGGGACCTTACGACTGACCCTGAACACTGAAGCTTTCTTT

clone_size: .
j_call: TRBJ1-3
d_call: .
v_call: TRBV15
cdr3_aa: CATSSNSGNTIYF
cdr3_nt: TGTGCCACCAGCAGCAATTCTGGAAACACCATATATTTT

clone_size: .
j_call: TRBJ1-3
d_call: .
v_call: TRBV18
cdr3_aa: CASSPTGTTGNTIYF
cdr3_nt: TGTGCCAGCTCCCCGACGGGGACAACTGGAAACACCATATATTTT

clone_size: .
j_call: TRBJ2-2
d_call: TRBD1
v_call: TRBV5-4
cdr3_aa: CASSPSGPDRGLGGELFF
cdr3_nt: TGTGCCAGCAGCCCATCCGGACCCGACAGGGGGCTCGGCGGGGAGCTGTTTTTT

clone_size: .
j_call: TRBJ1-3
d_call: .
v_call: TRBV7-2
cdr3_aa: CASSLDVGSSGNTIYF
cdr3_nt: TGTGCCAGCAGCTTAGACGTGGGCAGCTCTGGAAACACCATATATTTT

clone_size: once
j_call: TRBJ1-2
d_call: .
v_call: TRBV29-1
cdr3_aa: CSLLRGRGPGGYTF
cdr3_nt: TGCAGCCTATTACGAGGCAGGGGACCGGGAGGCTACACCTTC

clone_size: .
j_call: TRBJ1-1
d_call: .
v_call: TRBV2
cdr3_aa: CASLYRLNTEAFF
cdr3_nt: TGTGCCAGCTTATACAGGCTGAACACTGAAGCTTTCTTT

clone_size: once
j_call: TRBJ1-1
d_call: TRBD1
v_call: TRBV18
cdr3_aa: CASSPNTMDRAEAFF
cdr3_nt: TGTGCCAGCTCACCAAACACCATGGACAGGGCTGAAGCTTTCTTT

clone_size: .
j_call: TRBJ2-7
d_call: .
v_call: TRBV7-9
cdr3_aa: CASSSTREQYF
cdr3_nt: TGTGCCAGCAGCTCGACGAGGGAGCAGTACTTC

clone_size: .
j_call: TRBJ1-2
d_call: TRBD1
v_call: TRBV4-1
cdr3_aa: CASSQVHPGQGARGYTF
cdr3_nt: TGCGCCAGCAGCCAAGTTCATCCTGGACAGGGGGCTAGAGGCTACACCTTC

clone_size: .
j_call: TRBJ2-7
d_call: .
v_call: TRBV5-5
cdr3_aa: CASSFRWGLPNEQYF
cdr3_nt: TGTGCCAGCAGCTTCAGATGGGGCCTCCCAAACGAGCAGTACTTC

clone_size: few
j_call: TRBJ1-1
d_call: TRBD1
v_call: TRBV4-3
cdr3_aa: CASRRTGENTEAFF
cdr3_nt: TGCGCCAGCAGAAGGACAGGAGAGAACACTGAAGCTTTCTTT

clone_size: once
j_call: TRBJ1-1
d_call: TRBD1
v_call: TRBV30
cdr3_aa: CAWRRTGKRDTEAFF
cdr3_nt: TGTGCCTGGCGACGGACAGGGAAGAGGGACACTGAAGCTTTCTTT

clone_size: .
j_call: TRBJ2-1
d_call: TRBD2
v_call: TRBV10-2
cdr3_aa: CASSESRLAGLNEQFF
cdr3_nt: TGCGCCAGCAGTGAGTCGAGGCTAGCGGGGCTCAATGAGCAGTTCTTC

clone_size: .
j_call: TRBJ2-5
d_call: .
v_call: TRBV6-1
cdr3_aa: CASSEAHGVQETQYF
cdr3_nt: TGTGCCAGCAGTGAAGCGCACGGGGTACAAGAGACCCAGTACTTC

clone_size: .
j_call: TRBJ2-7
d_call: .
v_call: TRBV28
cdr3_aa: CAAGSGQLYEQYF
cdr3_nt: TGTGCCGCAGGCTCCGGACAGCTCTACGAGCAGTACTTC

clone_size: .
j_call: TRBJ1-1
d_call: TRBD1
v_call: TRBV5-4
cdr3_aa: CASSQTGAGIPEAFF
cdr3_nt: TGTGCCAGCAGCCAGACAGGGGCGGGGATCCCTGAAGCTTTCTTT

clone_size: few
j_call: TRBJ1-1
d_call: TRBD1
v_call: TRBV16
cdr3_aa: CASSHQDRGSAEAFF
cdr3_nt: TGTGCCAGCAGCCATCAGGACAGGGGGTCGGCTGAAGCTTTCTTT

clone_size: .
j_call: TRBJ2-5
d_call: TRBD1
v_call: TRBV30
cdr3_aa: CASPGQGRETQYF
cdr3_nt: TGTGCTTCCCCGGGACAGGGGCGGGAGACCCAGTACTTC

clone_size: .
j_call: TRBJ1-2
d_call: TRBD1
v_call: TRBV7-9
cdr3_aa: CASLDIKQGNGYTF
cdr3_nt: TGTGCCAGCCTTGACATAAAACAGGGGAATGGCTACACCTTC

clone_size: .
j_call: TRBJ2-6
d_call: .
v_call: TRBV6-4
cdr3_aa: CASSENLDRSGANVLTF
cdr3_nt: TGTGCCAGCAGTGAGAACCTAGATCGATCTGGGGCCAACGTCCTGACTTTC

clone_size: .
j_call: TRBJ1-3
d_call: .
v_call: TRBV4-2
cdr3_aa: CASSQEGPSSGSGNTIYF
cdr3_nt: TGTGCCAGCAGCCAAGAAGGGCCTTCCTCAGGGTCTGGAAACACCATATATTTT